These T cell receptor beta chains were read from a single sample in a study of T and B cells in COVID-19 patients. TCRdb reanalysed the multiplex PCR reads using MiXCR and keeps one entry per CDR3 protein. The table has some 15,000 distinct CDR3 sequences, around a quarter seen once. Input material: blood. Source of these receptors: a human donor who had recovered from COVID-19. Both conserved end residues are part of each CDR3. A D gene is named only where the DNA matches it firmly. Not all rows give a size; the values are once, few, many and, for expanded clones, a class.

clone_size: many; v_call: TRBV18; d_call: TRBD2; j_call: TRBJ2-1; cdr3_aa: CASSPPGASGYDNEQFF; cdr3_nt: TGTGCCAGCTCACCACCGGGAGCTAGCGGATATGACAATGAGCAGTTCTTC
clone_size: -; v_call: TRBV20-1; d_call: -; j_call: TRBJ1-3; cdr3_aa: CSATRLRGSGNTIYF; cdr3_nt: TGCAGTGCTACTCGCCTACGGGGCTCTGGAAACACCATATATTTT
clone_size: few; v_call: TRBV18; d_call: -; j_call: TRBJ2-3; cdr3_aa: CASSLRQDTDTQYF; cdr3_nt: TGTGCCAGCTCTCTCCGACAGGACACAGATACGCAGTATTTT
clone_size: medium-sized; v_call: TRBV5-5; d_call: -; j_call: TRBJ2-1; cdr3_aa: CASSADRRNEQFF; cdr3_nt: TGTGCCAGCAGCGCGGACAGACGCAATGAGCAGTTCTTC
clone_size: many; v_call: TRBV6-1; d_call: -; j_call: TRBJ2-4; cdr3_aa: CAPPPDSKNIQYF; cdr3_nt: TGTGCCCCCCCGCCGGATTCCAAAAACATTCAGTACTTC
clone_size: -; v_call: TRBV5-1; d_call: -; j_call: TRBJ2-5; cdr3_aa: CASSHPVGPQYF; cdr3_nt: TGCGCCAGCAGCCACCCAGTGGGACCCCAGTACTTC
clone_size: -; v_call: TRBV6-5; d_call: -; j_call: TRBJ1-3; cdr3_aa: CASSYAPPSSGNTIYF; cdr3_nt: TGTGCCAGCAGTTACGCCCCTCCTTCGTCAGGAAACACCATATATTTT
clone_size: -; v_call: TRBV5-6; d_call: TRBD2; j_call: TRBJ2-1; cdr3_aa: CASSLERGGRSNNEQFF; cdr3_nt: TGTGCCAGCAGCTTGGAGCGTGGCGGGAGGAGCAACAATGAGCAGTTCTTC
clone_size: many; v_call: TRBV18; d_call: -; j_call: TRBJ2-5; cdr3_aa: CASSPNQETQYF; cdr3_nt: TGTGCCAGCTCACCGAACCAAGAGACCCAGTACTTC
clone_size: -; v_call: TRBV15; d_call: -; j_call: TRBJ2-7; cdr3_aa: CATSRDRQGGYEQYF; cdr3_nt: TGTGCCACCAGCAGAGATCGGCAGGGGGGCTACGAGCAGTACTTC
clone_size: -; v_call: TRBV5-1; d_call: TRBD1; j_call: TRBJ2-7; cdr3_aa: CASSRQGDSSYEQYF; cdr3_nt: TGCGCCAGCAGCAGACAGGGCGACAGCTCCTACGAGCAGTACTTC
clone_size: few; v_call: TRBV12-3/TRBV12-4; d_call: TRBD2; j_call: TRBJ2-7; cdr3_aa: CASSPRRGGAANEQYF; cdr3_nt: TGTGCCAGCAGTCCACGTCGGGGGGGGGCCGCGAACGAGCAGTACTTC
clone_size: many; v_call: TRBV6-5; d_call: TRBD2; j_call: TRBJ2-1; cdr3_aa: CASSSATSRSYNEQFF; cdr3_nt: TGTGCCAGCAGTTCCGCGACTAGCCGCTCCTACAATGAGCAGTTCTTC
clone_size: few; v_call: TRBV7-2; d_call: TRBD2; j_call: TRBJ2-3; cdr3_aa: CASSLGTSGRYADTQYF; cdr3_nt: TGTGCCAGCAGCTTGGGCACTAGCGGGAGATATGCAGATACGCAGTATTTT
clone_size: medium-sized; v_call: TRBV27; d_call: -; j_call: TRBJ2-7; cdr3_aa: CASSNLGGGSYEQYF; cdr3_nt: TGTGCCAGCAGTAATCTGGGGGGTGGCTCCTACGAGCAGTACTTC
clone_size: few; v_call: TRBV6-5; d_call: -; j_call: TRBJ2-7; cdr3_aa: CATRSTGLYEQYF; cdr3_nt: TGTGCCACCAGGTCGACAGGTCTATACGAGCAGTACTTC
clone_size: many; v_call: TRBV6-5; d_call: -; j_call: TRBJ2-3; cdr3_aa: CASSPLTVDSDTQYF; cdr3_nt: TGTGCCAGCAGTCCCCTGACAGTCGACTCAGATACGCAGTATTTT
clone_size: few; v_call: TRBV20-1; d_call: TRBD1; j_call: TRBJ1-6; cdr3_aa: CSASKPGQGVWFGSPLHF; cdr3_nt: TGCAGTGCTTCCAAACCCGGACAGGGAGTTTGGTTCGGTTCACCCCTCCACTTT
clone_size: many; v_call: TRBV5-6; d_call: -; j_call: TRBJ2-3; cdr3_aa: CASSPEGSDTQYF; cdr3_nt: TGTGCCAGCAGCCCGGAGGGGTCAGATACGCAGTATTTT
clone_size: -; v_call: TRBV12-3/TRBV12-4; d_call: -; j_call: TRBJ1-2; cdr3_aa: CASSLPPTQHTF; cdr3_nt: TGTGCCAGCAGTCTCCCCCCGACCCAGCACACCTTC
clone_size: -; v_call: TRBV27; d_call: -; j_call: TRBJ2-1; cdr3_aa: CASSSDRKNEQFF; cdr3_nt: TGTGCCAGCAGTTCGGACAGAAAAAATGAGCAGTTCTTC
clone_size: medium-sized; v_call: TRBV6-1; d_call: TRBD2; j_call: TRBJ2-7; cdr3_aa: CASSERGGSSSYEQYF; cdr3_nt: TGTGCCAGCAGTGAAAGGGGCGGGAGCAGCTCCTACGAGCAGTACTTC
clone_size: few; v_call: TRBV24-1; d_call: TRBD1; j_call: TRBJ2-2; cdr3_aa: CATSKTGLNNNGELFF; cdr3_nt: TGTGCCACCAGTAAGACAGGGTTGAACAACAACGGGGAGCTGTTTTTT
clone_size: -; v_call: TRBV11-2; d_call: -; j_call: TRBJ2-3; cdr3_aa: CASSLGGSADTQYF; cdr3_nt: TGTGCCAGCAGCTTAGGCGGCAGCGCAGATACGCAGTATTTT
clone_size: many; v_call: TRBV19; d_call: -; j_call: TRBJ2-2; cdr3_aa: CASIQGLPTGELFF; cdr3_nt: TGTGCCAGTATCCAGGGGCTTCCAACCGGGGAGCTGTTTTTT
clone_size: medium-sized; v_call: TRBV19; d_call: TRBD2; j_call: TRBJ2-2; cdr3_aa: CASKVSGSPGELFF; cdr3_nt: TGTGCCAGCAAGGTTAGCGGGAGTCCCGGGGAGCTGTTTTTT
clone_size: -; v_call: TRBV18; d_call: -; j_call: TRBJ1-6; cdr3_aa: CASSPIGTYNSPLHF; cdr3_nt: TGTGCCAGCTCACCGATCGGTACCTATAATTCACCCCTCCACTTT
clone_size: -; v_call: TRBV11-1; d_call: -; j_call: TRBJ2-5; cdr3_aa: CASNIDAWETQYF; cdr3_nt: TGTGCCAGCAACATAGACGCCTGGGAGACCCAGTACTTC
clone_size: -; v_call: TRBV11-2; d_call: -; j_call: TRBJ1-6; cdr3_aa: CASSYLNRVDSPLHF; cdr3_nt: TGTGCCAGCAGCTACCTCAACAGGGTGGATTCACCCCTCCACTTT
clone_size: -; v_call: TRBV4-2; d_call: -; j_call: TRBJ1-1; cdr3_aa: CASSQEGGWNTEAFF; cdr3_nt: TGTGCCAGCAGCCAAGAAGGAGGGTGGAACACTGAAGCTTTCTTT
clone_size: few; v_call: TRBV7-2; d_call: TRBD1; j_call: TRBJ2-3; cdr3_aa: CASSLRRTGAGTDTQYF; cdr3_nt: TGTGCCAGCAGCTTACGAAGGACAGGAGCGGGCACAGATACGCAGTATTTT
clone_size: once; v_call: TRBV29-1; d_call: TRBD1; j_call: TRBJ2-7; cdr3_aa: CSVDLGQGAGEQYF; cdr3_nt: TGCAGCGTTGATCTAGGACAGGGGGCGGGCGAGCAGTACTTC
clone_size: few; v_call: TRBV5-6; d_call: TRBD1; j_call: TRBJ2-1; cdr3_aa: CASSVRGPPVGEQFF; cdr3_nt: TGTGCCAGCAGCGTAAGGGGGCCCCCGGTGGGTGAGCAGTTCTTC
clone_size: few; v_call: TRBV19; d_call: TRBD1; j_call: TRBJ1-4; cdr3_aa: CASSIGQGRVSTNEKLFF; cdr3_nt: TGTGCCAGTAGTATTGGACAGGGAAGAGTGAGTACTAATGAAAAACTGTTTTTT
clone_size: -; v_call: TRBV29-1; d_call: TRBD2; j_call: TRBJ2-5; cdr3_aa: CSVAPGGSGEGETQYF; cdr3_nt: TGCAGCGTTGCTCCCGGGGGTAGCGGGGAAGGTGAGACCCAGTACTTC
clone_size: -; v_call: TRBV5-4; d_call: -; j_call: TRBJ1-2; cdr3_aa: CASSLGQVLYGYTF; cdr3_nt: TGTGCCAGCAGCTTGGGGCAGGTCCTCTATGGCTACACCTTC
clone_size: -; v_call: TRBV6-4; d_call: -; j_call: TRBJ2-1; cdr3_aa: CASSGGGTGNSYNEQFF; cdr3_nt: TGTGCCAGCAGTGGGGGGGGGACAGGCAACTCCTACAATGAGCAGTTCTTC
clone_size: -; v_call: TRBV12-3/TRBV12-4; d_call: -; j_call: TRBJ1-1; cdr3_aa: CASRLPGSEAFF; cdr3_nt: TGTGCCAGCAGGCTTCCGGGGTCGGAAGCTTTCTTT
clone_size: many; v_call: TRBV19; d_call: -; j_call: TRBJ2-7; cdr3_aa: CASSIGGSRPLPIAEQYF; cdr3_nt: TGTGCCAGTAGTATAGGGGGTTCGAGACCGCTTCCCATCGCCGAGCAGTACTTC
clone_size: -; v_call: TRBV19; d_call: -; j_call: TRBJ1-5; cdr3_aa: CASSIEGEPGQPQHF; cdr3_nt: TGTGCCAGTAGTATAGAGGGGGAACCGGGTCAGCCCCAGCATTTT
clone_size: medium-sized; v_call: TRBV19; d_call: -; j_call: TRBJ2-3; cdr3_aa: CASSTGGGDTQYF; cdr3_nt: TGTGCCAGTAGTACGGGTGGGGGGGATACGCAGTATTTT
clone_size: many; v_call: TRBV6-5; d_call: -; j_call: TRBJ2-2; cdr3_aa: CASRTNLGGLFF; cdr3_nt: TGTGCCAGCAGAACGAATTTGGGTGGGCTGTTTTTT
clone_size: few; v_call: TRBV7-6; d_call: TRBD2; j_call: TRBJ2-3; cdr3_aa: CASSSKIPGLAGGNTDTQYF; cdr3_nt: TGTGCCAGCAGCTCCAAAATACCGGGACTAGCGGGAGGTAACACAGATACGCAGTATTTT
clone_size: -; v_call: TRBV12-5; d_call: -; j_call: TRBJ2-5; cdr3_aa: CASGLTSQGRETQYF; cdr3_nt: TGTGCTAGTGGTTTAACGTCCCAGGGGAGGGAGACCCAGTACTTC
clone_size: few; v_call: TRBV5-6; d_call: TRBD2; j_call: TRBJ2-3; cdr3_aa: CASSLGGSIDTQYF; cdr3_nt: TGTGCCAGCAGCTTGGGCGGGAGTATCGATACGCAGTATTTT
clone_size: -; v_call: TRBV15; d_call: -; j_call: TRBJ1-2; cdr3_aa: CATSRDLVPEVGYTF; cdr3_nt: TGTGCCACCAGCAGAGATCTTGTCCCCGAAGTAGGCTACACCTTC
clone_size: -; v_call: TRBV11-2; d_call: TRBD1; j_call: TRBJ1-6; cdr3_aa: CASSLKDRVWSPLHF; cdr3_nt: TGTGCCAGCAGCTTAAAGGACAGGGTTTGGTCACCCCTCCACTTT
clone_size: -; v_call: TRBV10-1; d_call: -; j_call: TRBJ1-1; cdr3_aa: CASSEAKGMNTEAFF; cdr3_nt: TGCGCCAGCAGTGAGGCGAAAGGGATGAACACTGAAGCTTTCTTT
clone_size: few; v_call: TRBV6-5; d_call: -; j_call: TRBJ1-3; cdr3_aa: CASSYSLYGGNTIYF; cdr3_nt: TGTGCCAGCAGTTACTCGCTGTACGGGGGAAACACCATATATTTT
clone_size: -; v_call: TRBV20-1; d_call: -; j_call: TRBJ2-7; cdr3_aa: CSAIGAAAGREQYF; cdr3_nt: TGCAGTGCCATAGGGGCGGCGGCAGGGAGGGAGCAGTACTTC
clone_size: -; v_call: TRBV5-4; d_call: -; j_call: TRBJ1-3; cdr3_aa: CASSLVGAGNTIYF; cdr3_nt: TGTGCCAGCAGCTTGGTTGGAGCTGGAAACACCATATATTTT
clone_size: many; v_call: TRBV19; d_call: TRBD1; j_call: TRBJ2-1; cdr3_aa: CASQQGLNNEQFF; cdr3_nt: TGTGCCAGTCAACAGGGGCTTAACAATGAGCAGTTCTTC
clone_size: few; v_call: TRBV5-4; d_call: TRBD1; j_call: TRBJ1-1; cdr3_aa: CASSSGDRDTEAFF; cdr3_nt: TGTGCCAGCAGCTCCGGGGACAGGGACACTGAAGCTTTCTTT